This T cell receptor beta chain was captured in a study of T cells after yellow fever vaccination. In this sample, this clonotype turned up a few times. This CDR3 contains 14 residues. Germline V gene data show CDR1 as SGHTA and CDR2 as FQGNSA. V was clipped by 5 bases and J by 6 bases; unmatched bases: 7. TCRdb used MiXCR to reprocess the 5' RACE reads, holding one entry per CDR3 protein. The data contain over 300,000 distinct CDR3 sequences, over 4% of them seen just once; the ten biggest clones take up roughly 24%. The clonotype originates from a man between 18 and 35 years old who received the YFV17D yellow fever vaccine. The rearrangement uses TRBV7-2 and TRBJ2-3; 8 bases align to TRBD2. The sequenced sample was PBMCs, obtained 5 days after the yellow fever booster vaccination. CDR3 sequence (DNA): TGTGCCAGCAGCACCGGGGGGGCGGCTGATACGCAGTATTTT. Amino acids: CASSTGGAADTQYF.